This T cell receptor beta chain was obtained from a study of T-cell memory formation after mild COVID-19. 5'RACE primed from the constant segment yielded TCR alpha and TCR beta cDNA libraries bearing sample barcodes and UMIs. A single record per CDR3 protein comes from TCRdb applying MiXCR to the 5' RACE reads. The sample lists hundreds of thousands of distinct CDR3 sequences; around 28% were seen once. Note on this clonotype: No antigen is known for it.

Study conclusions and caveats: There were some responding clones in pre-infection memory, which suggested that cross-reactive memory had joined. Clones that contracted from day 15 to 85 were balanced CD4/CD8, while later expanders leaned CD4+. Shrinking CD4+ clones resided mostly in CM and EM, and CD8+ ones in EMRA.

The sample comprised PBMCs or a T cell subset sorted from them (not recorded which). This sequence was found in an adult woman who had mild COVID-19 (a few samples of this study predate the infection). Cell type and time point are not known.

CDR3 residues: CASSLPVSTSGDGQFF. CDR3 sequence (DNA): TGTGCCAGCAGTCTTCCAGTTTCGACTAGCGGGGACGGGCAGTTCTTC. This rearrangement joins TRBV12-3 or TRBV12-4 to TRBJ2-1; 11 bases line up with TRBD2. With 5 bases clipped from V and 12 bases from J, the junction kept 15 bases outside the gene matches. CDR3 length: 16 residues.